One sample yielded the 7 T cell receptor beta chains listed below, sequenced in a study of blood T cell repertoires in COVID-19 (dated by TCRdb to about 2020). Library preparation employed the immunoSEQ multiplex PCR assay. In its TCRdb copy, this immuneACCESS table keeps in-frame sequences only and misses some clones. Where compared with another copy, unresolved V genes explain less than half of these, and the others have no known cause. Here the sample has some 110,000 clones; over 75% occur a single time. The ten largest account for roughly 4.3% of the sample. The specimen sequenced was peripheral blood. All receptors derive from a woman between 70 and 85 years old with acute or convalescent COVID-19.

This chain links TRBV6-6 with TRBJ1-3; 8 bases line up with TRBD1. V lost 6 bases and J lost 1; bases outside the gene matches: 11. This CDR3 region has 17 residues. Germline V lookup: CDR1 MNHNY, CDR2 SVGAGI (reference sequence). CDR3 in amino acids: CASSRQGIVGSGNTIYF. The DNA of the CDR3 is TGTGCCAGCAGCCGACAGGGGATCGTAGGGTCTGGAAACACCATATATTTT.

This chain joins TRBV2 and TRBJ2-3; D might be TRBD2 (6 bases). Germline loops: CDR1 SNHLY, CDR2 FYNNEI. V shed 6 bases and J shed 3 bases, with 13 bases lying between them. The CDR3 runs to 14 residues. The CDR3 nucleotides are TGTGCCAGCAGAGCCCGGGAGTCAACAGATACGCAGTATTTT. It specifies CASRARESTDTQYF.

The V gene is TRBV7-8, the J gene TRBJ1-4; D remains ambiguous. Germline V gene lookup returns CDR1 SGHVS and CDR2 FQNEAQ. Deletions cut 3 bases from V and 5 bases from J, with 4 bases between. The CDR3 totals 12 residues. The CDR3 region is CASSLRNEKLFF. CDR3 coding DNA: TGTGCCAGCAGCTTGAGGAATGAAAAACTGTTTTTT.

This rearrangement joins TRBV19 to TRBJ2-2, with D unclear. The V end was cut by 7 bases, the J end by 6 bases, with 9 bases between. Germline V gene sequence: CDR1 LNHDA, CDR2 SQIVND (reference sequence). The CDR3 extends over 12 amino acids. The CDR3 coding sequence is TGTGCCAGTAAGTCAGGTCCCGGGGAGCTGTTTTTT. Translating gives CASKSGPGELFF.

V gene TRBV6-2 or TRBV6-3 combines with J gene TRBJ1-4; D gene ambiguous. V was trimmed by 6 bases and J by 2 bases, leaving 13 bases between them. The germline V gene encodes CDR1 MNHEY and CDR2 SVGEGT. The CDR3 is made up of 15 amino acids. CDR3 sequence (DNA): TGTGCCAGCAGCCCGCCGGGGAGTACTAATGAAAAACTGTTTTTT. It yields the protein CASSPPGSTNEKLFF.

This rearrangement joins TRBV6-2 or TRBV6-3 to TRBJ1-2; D is perhaps TRBD1 (6 bases). The CDR3 consists of 15 residues. CDR1 and CDR2 (germline): MNHEY, SVGEGT. The V gene lost 0 bases and the J gene lost 3 bases, with 11 bases spanning the gap. The CDR3 region is CASSYSTGGDYGYTF. DNA for the CDR3: TGTGCCAGCAGTTACTCGACGGGGGGCGACTATGGCTACACCTTC.

Only a few counts were recorded for this clone. CDR3 DNA: TGTGCCAGTAGTATCCAAGGGGACAGGGTGACTACTGAGCAGTTCTTC. Translation: CASSIQGDRVTTEQFF. This chain uses TRBV19 with TRBJ2-1, with TRBD1 matching 9 bases. This CDR3 spans 16 amino acids. Per germline, CDR1 LNHDA and CDR2 SQIVND (reference sequence). Trimming cost V 3 bases and J 9 bases; bases outside gene matches: 12. The full variable domain, its missing parts supplied by reference TRBV19 and TRBJ2-1, is DGGITQSPKYLFRKEGQNVTLSCEQNLNHDAMYWYRQDPGQGLRLIYYSQIVNDFQKGDIAEGYSVSREKKESFPLTVTSAQKNPTAFYLCASSIQGDRVTTEQFFGPGTRLTVL.